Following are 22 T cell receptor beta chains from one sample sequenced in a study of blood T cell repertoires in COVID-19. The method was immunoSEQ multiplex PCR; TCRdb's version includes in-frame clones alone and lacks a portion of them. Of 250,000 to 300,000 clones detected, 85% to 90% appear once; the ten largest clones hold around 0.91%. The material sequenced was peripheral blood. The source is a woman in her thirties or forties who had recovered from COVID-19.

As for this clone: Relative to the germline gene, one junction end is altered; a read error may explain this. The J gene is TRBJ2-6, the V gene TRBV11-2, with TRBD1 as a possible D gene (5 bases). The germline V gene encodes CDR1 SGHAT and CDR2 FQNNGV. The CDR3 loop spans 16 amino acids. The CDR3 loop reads CASSPRPSSGANVLAF. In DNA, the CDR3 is TGTGCCAGCAGCCCCCGACCGAGCTCTGGGGCCAACGTCCTGGCTTTC.

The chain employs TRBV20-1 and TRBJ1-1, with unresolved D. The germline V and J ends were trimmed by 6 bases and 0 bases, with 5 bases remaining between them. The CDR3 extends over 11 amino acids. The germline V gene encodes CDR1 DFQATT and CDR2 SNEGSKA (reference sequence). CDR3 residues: CSAALNTEAFF. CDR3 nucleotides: TGCAGTGCGGCCCTGAACACTGAAGCTTTCTTT.

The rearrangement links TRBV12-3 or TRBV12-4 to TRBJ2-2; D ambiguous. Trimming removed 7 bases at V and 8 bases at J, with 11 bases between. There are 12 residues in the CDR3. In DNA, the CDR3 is TGTGCCAGCAAAACCCGGTCGGGGGAGCTGTTTTTT. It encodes CASKTRSGELFF.

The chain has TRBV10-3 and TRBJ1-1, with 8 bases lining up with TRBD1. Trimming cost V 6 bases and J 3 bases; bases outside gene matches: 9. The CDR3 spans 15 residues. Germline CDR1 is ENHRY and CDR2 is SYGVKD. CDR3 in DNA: TGTGCCATCAGAGGACAGGGTGGGTTGGACACTGAAGCTTTCTTT. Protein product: CAIRGQGGLDTEAFF.

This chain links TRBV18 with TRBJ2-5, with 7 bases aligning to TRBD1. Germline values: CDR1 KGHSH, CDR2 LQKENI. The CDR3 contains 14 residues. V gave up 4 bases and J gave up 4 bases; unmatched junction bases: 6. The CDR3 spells CASSQDRVVETQYF. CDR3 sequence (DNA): TGTGCCAGCTCACAAGACAGGGTAGTAGAGACCCAGTACTTC.

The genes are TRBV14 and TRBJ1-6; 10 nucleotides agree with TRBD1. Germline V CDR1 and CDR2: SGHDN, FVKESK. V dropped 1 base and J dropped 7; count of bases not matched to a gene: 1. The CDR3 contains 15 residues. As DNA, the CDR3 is TGTGCCAGCAGCCAAGGGGGACAGGGGAATTCACCCCTCCACTTT. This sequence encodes CASSQGGQGNSPLHF.

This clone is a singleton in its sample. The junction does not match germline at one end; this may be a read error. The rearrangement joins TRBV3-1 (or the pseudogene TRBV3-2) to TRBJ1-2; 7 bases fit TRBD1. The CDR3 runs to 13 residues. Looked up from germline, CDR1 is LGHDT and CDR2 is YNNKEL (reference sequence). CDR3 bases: TGTGCCAGCGCCGTGGCAGGGGGTTTTCTCCACATTTTC. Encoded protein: CASAVAGGFLHIF.

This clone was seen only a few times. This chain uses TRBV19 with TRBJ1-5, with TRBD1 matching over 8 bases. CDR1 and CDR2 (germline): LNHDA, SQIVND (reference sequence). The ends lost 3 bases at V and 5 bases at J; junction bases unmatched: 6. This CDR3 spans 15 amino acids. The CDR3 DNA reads TGTGCCAGTAGTATGGGGCAGGGGGCGGATCAGCCCCAGCATTTT. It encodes CASSMGQGADQPQHF.

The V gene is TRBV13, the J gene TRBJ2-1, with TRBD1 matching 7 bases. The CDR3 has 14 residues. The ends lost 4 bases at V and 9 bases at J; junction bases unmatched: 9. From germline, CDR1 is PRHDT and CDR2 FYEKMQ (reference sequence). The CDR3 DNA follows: TGTGCCAGCAGCTCCCTGGTCGGGACAGCTGAGCAGTTCTTC. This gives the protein CASSSLVGTAEQFF. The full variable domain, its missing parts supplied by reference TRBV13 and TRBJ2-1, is AAGVIQSPRHLIKEKRETATLKCYPIPRHDTVYWYQQGPGQDPQFLISFYEKMQSDKGSIPDRFSAQQFSDYHSELNMSSLELGDSALYFCASSSLVGTAEQFFGPGTRLTVL.

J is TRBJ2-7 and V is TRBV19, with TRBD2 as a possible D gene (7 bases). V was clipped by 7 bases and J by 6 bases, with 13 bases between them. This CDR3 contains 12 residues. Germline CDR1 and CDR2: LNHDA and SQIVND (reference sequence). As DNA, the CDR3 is TGTGCCAGTAAGGGGGGGGCAGGCGAGCAGTACTTC. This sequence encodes CASKGGAGEQYF.

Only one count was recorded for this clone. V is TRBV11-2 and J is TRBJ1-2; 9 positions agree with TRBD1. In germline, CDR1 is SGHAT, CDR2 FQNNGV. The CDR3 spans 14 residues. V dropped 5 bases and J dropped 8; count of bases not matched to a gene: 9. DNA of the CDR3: TGTGCCAGCAGCATCCTATCGACAGGGGGGGGCTACACCTTC. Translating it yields CASSILSTGGGYTF.

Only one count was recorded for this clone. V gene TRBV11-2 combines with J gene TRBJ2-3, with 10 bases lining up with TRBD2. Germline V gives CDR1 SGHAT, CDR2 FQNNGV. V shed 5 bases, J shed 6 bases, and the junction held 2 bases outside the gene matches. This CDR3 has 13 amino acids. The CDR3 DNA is TGTGCCAGCAGCCCGGGACTAGCGGATACGCAGTATTTT. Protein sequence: CASSPGLADTQYF.

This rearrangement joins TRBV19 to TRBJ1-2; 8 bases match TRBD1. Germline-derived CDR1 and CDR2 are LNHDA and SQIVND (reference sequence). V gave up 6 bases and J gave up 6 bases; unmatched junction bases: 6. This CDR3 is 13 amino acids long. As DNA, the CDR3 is TGTGCCAGTAGCCAGGGGGCGCGGGATGGCTACACCTTC. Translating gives CASSQGARDGYTF.

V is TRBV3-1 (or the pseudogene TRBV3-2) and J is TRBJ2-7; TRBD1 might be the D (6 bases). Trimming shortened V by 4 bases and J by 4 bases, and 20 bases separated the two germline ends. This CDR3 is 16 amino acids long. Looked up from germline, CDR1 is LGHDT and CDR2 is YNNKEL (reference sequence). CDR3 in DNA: TGTGCCAGCAGCCCCCCGGGACACCTACCCTCTTACGAGCAGTACTTC. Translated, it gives CASSPPGHLPSYEQYF.

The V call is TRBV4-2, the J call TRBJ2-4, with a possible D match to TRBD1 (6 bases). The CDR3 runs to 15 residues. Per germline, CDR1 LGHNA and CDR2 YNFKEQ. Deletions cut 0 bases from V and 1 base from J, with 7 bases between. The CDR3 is CASSQEGAAKNIQYF. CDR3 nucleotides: TGTGCCAGCAGCCAAGAGGGGGCTGCCAAAAACATTCAGTACTTC.

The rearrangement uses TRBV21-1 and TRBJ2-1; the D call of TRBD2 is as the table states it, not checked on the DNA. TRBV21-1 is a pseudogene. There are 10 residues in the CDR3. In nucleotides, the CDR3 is TGTGCCAGGACTAGCGGAGAGCAGTTCTTC. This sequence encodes CARTSGEQFF.

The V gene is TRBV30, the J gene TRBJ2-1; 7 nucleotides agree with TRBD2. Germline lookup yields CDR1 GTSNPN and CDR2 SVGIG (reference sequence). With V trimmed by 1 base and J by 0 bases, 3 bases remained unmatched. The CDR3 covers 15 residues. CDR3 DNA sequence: TGTGCCTGGAGTGGTGGCGGGAGCTCCTACAATGAGCAGTTCTTC. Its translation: CAWSGGGSSYNEQFF.

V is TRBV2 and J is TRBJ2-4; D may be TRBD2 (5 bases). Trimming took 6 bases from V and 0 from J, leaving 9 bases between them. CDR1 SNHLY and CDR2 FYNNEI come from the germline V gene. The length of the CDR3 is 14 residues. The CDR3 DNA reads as TGTGCCAGCAGGGAGGAGGCAGCCAAAAACATTCAGTACTTC. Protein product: CASREEAAKNIQYF. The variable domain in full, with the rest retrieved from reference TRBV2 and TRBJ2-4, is EPEVTQTPSHQVTQMGQEVILRCVPISNHLYFYWYRQILGQKVEFLVSFYNNEISEKSEIFDDQFSVERPDGSNFTLKIRSTKLEDSAMYFCASREEAAKNIQYFGAGTRLSVL.

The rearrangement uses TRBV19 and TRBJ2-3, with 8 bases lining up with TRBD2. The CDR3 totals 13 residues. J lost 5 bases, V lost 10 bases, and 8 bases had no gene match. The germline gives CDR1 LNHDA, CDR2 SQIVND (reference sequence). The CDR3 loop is CATRGGRLDTQYF. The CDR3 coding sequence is TGTGCCACCCGGGGCGGGAGGCTAGATACGCAGTATTTT.

The CDR3 loop is CASSFWGGAEAFF. The CDR3 nucleotides read TGTGCCAGCAGCTTCTGGGGAGGCGCTGAAGCTTTCTTT. The rearrangement joins TRBV5-4 to TRBJ1-1; no definite D call. Per germline, CDR1 SGHNT and CDR2 YYREEE (reference sequence). V lost 2 bases to trimming and J lost 6 bases, with 11 bases between them. This CDR3 region has 13 residues.

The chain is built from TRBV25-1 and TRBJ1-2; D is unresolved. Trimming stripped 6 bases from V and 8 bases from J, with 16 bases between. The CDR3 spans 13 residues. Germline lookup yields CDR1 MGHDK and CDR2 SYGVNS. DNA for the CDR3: TGTGCCAGCAGCTCGACCTTCCTCGGGGGCTACACCTTC. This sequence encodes CASSSTFLGGYTF.

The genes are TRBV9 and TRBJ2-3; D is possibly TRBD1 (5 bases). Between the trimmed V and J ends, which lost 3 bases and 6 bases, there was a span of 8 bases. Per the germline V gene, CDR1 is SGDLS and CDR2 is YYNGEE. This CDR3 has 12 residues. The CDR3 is CASSGPGDTQYF. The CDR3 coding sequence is TGTGCCAGCAGCGGCCCAGGGGATACGCAGTATTTT.